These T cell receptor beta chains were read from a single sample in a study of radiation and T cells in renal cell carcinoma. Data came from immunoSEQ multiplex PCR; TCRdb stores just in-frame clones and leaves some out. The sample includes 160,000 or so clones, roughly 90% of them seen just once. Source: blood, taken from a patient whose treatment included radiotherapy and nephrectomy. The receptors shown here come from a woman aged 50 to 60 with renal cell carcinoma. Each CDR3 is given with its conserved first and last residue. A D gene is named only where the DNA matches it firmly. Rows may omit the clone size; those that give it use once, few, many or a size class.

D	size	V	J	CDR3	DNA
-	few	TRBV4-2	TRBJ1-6	CASSQDATGPNSPLHF	TGTGCCAGCAGCCAAGACGCGACAGGACCTAATTCACCCCTCCACTTT
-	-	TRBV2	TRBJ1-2	CASSEYRDYGYTF	TGTGCCAGCAGTGAATACAGGGACTATGGCTACACCTTC
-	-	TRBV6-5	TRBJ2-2	CASSTGLHTGELFF	TGTGCCAGCAGCACGGGACTCCACACCGGGGAGCTGTTTTTT
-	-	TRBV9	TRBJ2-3	CASTSTDTQYF	TGTGCCAGCACCTCCACAGATACGCAGTATTTT
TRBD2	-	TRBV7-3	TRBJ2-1	CASSYKGEGEQFF	TGTGCCAGCAGCTACAAAGGGGAGGGCGAGCAGTTCTTC
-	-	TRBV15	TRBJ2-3	CATSRERGDTQYF	TGTGCCACCAGCAGAGAGAGGGGAGATACGCAGTATTTT
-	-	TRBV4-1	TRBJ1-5	CASSQDRGYGQPQHF	TGCGCCAGCAGCCAGGATCGGGGGTACGGTCAGCCCCAGCATTTT
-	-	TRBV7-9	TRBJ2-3	CASSLALGGLSTDTQYF	TGTGCCAGCAGCTTAGCGCTCGGGGGATTGAGCACAGATACGCAGTATTTT
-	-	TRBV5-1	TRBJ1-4	CASSPLAGNEKLFF	TGCGCCAGCAGCCCCTTGGCCGGGAATGAAAAACTGTTTTTT
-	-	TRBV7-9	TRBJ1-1	CASSLVPGRNTEAFF	TGTGCCAGCAGCTTAGTTCCGGGGCGGAACACTGAAGCTTTCTTT
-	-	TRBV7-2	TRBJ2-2	CASARDRNTGELFF	TGTGCCAGCGCGAGGGACCGAAACACCGGGGAGCTGTTTTTT
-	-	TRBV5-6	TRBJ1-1	CASSLGRLMTTEAFF	TGTGCCAGCAGCTTGGGGCGTCTCATGACCACTGAAGCTTTCTTT
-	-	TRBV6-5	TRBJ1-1	CASKFRGKNTEAFF	TGTGCCAGCAAGTTTAGGGGCAAGAACACTGAAGCTTTCTTT
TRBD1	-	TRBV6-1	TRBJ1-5	CASSTRDRGLQPQHF	TGTGCCAGCAGTACCCGGGACAGGGGGCTCCAGCCCCAGCATTTT
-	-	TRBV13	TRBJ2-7	CASSFVQAAYEQYF	TGTGCCAGCAGCTTTGTCCAGGCAGCCTACGAGCAGTACTTC
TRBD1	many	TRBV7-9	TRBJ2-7	CASSSPRTGYEQYF	TGTGCCAGCAGCTCCCCCCGGACAGGGTACGAGCAGTACTTC
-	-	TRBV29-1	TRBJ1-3	CSVEGVGNTIYF	TGCAGCGTTGAGGGTGTAGGAAACACCATATATTTT
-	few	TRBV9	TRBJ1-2	CASGRQGTQAGYTF	TGTGCCAGCGGGAGACAAGGGACTCAGGCGGGCTACACCTTC
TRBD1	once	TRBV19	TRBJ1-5	CATSSGDSLNQPQHF	TGTGCCACCTCCTCGGGGGACAGCCTTAATCAGCCCCAGCATTTT
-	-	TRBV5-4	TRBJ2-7	CAARQGGSYEQYF	TGTGCCGCAAGGCAGGGAGGAAGCTACGAGCAGTACTTC
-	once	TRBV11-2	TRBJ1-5	CASSLVAGVNQPQHF	TGTGCCAGCAGCTTAGTTGCAGGGGTCAATCAGCCCCAGCATTTT
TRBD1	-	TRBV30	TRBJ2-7	CAWSVLTGAYEQYF	TGTGCCTGGAGTGTACTGACAGGGGCCTACGAGCAGTACTTC
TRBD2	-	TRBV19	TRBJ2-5	CASSIQRGDQETQYF	TGTGCCAGTAGTATCCAGCGGGGGGACCAAGAGACCCAGTACTTC
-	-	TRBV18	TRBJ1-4	CASSPQTGEKLFF	TGTGCCAGCTCACCACAGACAGGAGAAAAACTGTTTTTT
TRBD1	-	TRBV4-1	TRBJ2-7	CASSEIATGENEQYF	TGCGCCAGCAGCGAGATCGCTACAGGGGAAAACGAGCAGTACTTC
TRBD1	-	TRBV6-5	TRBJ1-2	CASRSTGVHYGYTF	TGTGCCAGCAGGTCGACAGGGGTTCACTATGGCTACACCTTC
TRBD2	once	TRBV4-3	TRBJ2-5	CASSLQTSGAPQETQYF	TGCGCCAGCAGCCTCCAGACTAGCGGGGCCCCCCAAGAGACCCAGTACTTC
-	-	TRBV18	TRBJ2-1	CASSPIRAHEQFF	TGTGCCAGCTCACCCATCAGGGCCCATGAGCAGTTCTTC
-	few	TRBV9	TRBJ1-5	CASSVEGGKQPQHF	TGTGCCAGCAGCGTAGAAGGAGGGAAACAGCCCCAGCATTTT
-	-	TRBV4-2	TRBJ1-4	CASSPPPGLVEKLFF	TGTGCCAGCAGCCCTCCCCCCGGGTTGGTTGAAAAACTGTTTTTT
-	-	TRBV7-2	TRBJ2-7	CASSLVELSSYEQYF	TGTGCCAGCAGCTTAGTCGAATTGAGCTCCTACGAGCAGTACTTC
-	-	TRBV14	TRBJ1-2	CASSPDNNYGYTF	TGTGCCAGCAGCCCGGACAACAACTATGGCTACACCTTC
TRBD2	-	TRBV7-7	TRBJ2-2	CASSPRTSGTGELFF	TGTGCTAGCAGCCCACGGACTAGCGGCACCGGGGAGCTGTTTTTT
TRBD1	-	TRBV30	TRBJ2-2	CATDRVRTGELFF	TGTGCAACGGACAGGGTGAGAACCGGGGAGCTGTTTTTT
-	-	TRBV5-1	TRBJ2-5	CASSLDREETQYF	TGCGCCAGCAGCTTGGACAGGGAAGAGACCCAGTACTTC
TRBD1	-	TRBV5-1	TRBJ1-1	CASSLGQGEIEAFF	TGCGCCAGCAGCTTGGGACAGGGGGAAATCGAAGCTTTCTTT
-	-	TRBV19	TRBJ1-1	CASSLSGDTEAFF	TGTGCCAGTAGTCTAAGTGGGGACACTGAAGCTTTCTTT
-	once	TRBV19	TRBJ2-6	CASSMAYRGANVLTF	TGTGCCAGTAGTATGGCGTATCGAGGGGCCAACGTCCTGACTTTC
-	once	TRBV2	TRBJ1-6	CASRGTSSYNSPLHF	TGTGCCAGCAGAGGCACAAGCTCCTATAATTCACCCCTCCACTTT
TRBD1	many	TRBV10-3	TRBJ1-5	CAIWTGFVDQPQHF	TGTGCCATATGGACAGGGTTCGTAGATCAGCCCCAGCATTTT
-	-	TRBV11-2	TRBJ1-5	CASSLADNQPQHF	TGTGCCAGCAGCTTAGCTGACAATCAGCCCCAGCATTTT
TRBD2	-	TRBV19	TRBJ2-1	CASSIELADFQFF	TGTGCCAGTAGTATTGAGCTAGCGGATTTCCAGTTCTTC
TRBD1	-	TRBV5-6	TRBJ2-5	CASLRDRVWETQYF	TGTGCCAGCCTCCGGGACAGGGTATGGGAGACCCAGTACTTC
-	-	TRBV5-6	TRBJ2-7	CASSFGRVGVYEQYF	TGTGCCAGCAGCTTCGGCAGGGTGGGGGTCTACGAGCAGTACTTC
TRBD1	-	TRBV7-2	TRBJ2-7	CASSPRQGYEQYF	TGTGCCAGCAGCCCCCGACAGGGCTACGAGCAGTACTTC
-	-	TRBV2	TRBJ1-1	CASSITRGENTEAFF	TGTGCCAGCAGCATTACCCGGGGGGAGAACACTGAAGCTTTCTTT
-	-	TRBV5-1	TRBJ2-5	CASSREETQYF	TGCGCCAGCAGCCGAGAAGAGACCCAGTACTTC
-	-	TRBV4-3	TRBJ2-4	CASSQDPLPQTIQYF	TGCGCCAGCAGCCAAGATCCTCTCCCCCAAACCATTCAGTACTTC
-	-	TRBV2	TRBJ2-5	CASSEGRGGTQYF	TGTGCCAGCAGTGAAGGGAGGGGTGGAACCCAGTACTTC
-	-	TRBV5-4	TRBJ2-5	CASSALMSAGETQYF	TGTGCCAGCAGCGCCTTAATGAGCGCGGGAGAGACCCAGTACTTC
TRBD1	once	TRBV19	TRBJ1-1	CASSPRTGGLNTEAFF	TGTGCCAGTAGTCCCCGGACAGGGGGCCTTAACACTGAAGCTTTCTTT